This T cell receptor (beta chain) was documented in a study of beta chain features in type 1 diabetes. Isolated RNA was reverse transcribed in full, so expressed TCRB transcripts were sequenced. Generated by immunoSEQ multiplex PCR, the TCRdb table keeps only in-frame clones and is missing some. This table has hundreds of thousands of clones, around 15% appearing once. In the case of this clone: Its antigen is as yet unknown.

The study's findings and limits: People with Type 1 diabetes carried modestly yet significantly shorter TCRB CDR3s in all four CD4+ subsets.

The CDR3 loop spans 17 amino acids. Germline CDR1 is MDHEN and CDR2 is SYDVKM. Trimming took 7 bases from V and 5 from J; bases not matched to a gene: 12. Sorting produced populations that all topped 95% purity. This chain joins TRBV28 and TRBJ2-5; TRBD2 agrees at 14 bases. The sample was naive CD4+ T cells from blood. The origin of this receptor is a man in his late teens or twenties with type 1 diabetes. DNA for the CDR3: TGTGCCAGCACCCTACTTGGACTAGCGGGGGGCCGGGAGACCCAGTACTTC. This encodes CASTLLGLAGGRETQYF.